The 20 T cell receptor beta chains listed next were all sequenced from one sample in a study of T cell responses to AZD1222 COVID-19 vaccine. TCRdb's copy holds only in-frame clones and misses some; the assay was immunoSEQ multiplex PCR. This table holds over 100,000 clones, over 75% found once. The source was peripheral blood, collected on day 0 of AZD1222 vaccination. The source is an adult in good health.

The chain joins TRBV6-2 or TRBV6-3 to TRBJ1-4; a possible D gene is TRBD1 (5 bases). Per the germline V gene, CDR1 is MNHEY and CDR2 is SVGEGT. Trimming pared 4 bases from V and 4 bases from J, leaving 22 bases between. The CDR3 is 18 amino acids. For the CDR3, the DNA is TGTGCCAGCAGTTTCCTGGGACGTGGTCGGCAGGTTAATGAAAAACTGTTTTTT. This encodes CASSFLGRGRQVNEKLFF.

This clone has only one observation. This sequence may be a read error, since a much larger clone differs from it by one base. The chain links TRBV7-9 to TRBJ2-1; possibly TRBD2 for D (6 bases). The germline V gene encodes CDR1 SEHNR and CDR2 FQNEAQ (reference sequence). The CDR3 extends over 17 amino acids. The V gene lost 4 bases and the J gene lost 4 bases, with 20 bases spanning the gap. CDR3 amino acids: CASSYKPGVSGYNEQFF. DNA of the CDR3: TGTGCCAGCAGCTATAAACCGGGGGTCTCGGGGTACAATGAGCAGTTCTTC.

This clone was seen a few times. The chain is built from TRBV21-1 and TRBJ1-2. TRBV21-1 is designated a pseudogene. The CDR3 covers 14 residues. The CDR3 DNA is TGTGCCAGCAGCAAAGCGAACGAGAACTATGGCTACACCTTC. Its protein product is CASSKANENYGYTF.

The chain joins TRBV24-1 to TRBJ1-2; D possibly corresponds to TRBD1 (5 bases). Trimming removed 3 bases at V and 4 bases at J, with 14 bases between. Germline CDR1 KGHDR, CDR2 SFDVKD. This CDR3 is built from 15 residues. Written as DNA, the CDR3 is TGTGCCACCAGTGATACTCCGGGGGGTGGCTATGGCTACACCTTC. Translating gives CATSDTPGGGYGYTF.

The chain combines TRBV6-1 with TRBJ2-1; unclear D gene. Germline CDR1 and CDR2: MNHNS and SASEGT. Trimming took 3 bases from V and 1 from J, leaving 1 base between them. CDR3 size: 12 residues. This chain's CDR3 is CASSESYNEQFF. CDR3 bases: TGTGCCAGCAGTGAGTCCTACAATGAGCAGTTCTTC.

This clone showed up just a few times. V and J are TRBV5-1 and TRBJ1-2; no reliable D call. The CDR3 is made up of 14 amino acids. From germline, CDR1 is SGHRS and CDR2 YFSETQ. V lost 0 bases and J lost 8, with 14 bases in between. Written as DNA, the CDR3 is TGCGCCAGCAGCTTGGGGCCAGCCTCTGAAGGCTACACCTTC. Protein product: CASSLGPASEGYTF.

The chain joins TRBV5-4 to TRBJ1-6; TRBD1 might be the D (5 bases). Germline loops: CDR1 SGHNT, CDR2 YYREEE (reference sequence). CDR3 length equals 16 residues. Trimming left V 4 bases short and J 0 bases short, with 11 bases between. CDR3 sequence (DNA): TGTGCCAGCAGCCTAACGGGGGGCTCCTATAATTCACCCCTCCACTTT. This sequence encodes CASSLTGGSYNSPLHF.

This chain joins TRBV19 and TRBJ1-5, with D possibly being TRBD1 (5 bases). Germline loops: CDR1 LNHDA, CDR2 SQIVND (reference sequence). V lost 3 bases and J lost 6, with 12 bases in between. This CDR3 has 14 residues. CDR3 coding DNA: TGTGCCAGTAGTATGAGCAGAAGGGGTCAGCCCCAGCATTTT. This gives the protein CASSMSRRGQPQHF.

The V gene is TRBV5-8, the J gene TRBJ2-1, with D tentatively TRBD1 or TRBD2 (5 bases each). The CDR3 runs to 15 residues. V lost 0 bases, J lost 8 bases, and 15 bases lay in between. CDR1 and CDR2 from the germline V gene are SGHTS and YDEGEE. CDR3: CASSLGGRAFDEQFF. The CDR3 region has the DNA TGTGCCAGCAGCTTGGGGGGACGGGCGTTCGATGAGCAGTTCTTC.

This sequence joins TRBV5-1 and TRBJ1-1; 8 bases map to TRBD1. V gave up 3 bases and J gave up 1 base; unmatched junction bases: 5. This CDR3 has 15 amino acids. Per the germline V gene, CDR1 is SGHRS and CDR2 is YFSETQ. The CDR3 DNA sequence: TGCGCCAGCAGCTCGACAGGGGTTACGAACACTGAAGCTTTCTTT. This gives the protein CASSSTGVTNTEAFF.

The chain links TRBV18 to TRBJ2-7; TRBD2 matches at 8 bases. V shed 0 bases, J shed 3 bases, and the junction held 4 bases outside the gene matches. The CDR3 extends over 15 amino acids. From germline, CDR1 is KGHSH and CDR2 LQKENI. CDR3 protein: CASSPPLAGYYEQYF. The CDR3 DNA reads TGTGCCAGCTCACCACCCCTAGCGGGCTACTACGAGCAGTACTTC.

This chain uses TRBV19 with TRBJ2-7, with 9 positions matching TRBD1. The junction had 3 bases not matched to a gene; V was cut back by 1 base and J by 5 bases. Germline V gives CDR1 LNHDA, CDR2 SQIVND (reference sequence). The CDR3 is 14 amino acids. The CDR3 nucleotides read TGTGCCAGTAGTATAGGACAGGGGGTCGACGAGCAGTACTTC. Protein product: CASSIGQGVDEQYF.

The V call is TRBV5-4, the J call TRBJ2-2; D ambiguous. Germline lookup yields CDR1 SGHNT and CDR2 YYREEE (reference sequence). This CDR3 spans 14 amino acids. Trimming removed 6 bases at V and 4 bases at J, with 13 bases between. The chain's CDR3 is CASTKAESTGELFF. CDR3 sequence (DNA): TGTGCCAGCACCAAGGCCGAAAGCACCGGGGAGCTGTTTTTT. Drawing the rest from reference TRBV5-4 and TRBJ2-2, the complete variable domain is ETGVTQSPTHLIKTRGQQVTLRCSSQSGHNTVSWYQQALGQGPQFIFQYYREEENGRGNFPPRFSGLQFPNYSSELNVNALELDDSALYLCASTKAESTGELFFGEGSRLTVL.

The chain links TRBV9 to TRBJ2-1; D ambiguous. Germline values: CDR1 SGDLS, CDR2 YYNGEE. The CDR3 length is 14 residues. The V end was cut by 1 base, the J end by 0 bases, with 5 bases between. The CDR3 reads CASSVWDSYNEQFF. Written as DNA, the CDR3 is TGTGCCAGCAGCGTATGGGACTCCTACAATGAGCAGTTCTTC.

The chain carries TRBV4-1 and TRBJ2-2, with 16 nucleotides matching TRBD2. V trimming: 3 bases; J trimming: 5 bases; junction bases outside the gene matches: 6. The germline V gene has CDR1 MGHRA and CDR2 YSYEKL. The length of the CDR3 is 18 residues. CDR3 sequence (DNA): TGCGCCAGCAGCCAGAGGGGACTAGCGGGGGGGCCAACCGGGGAGCTGTTTTTT. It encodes CASSQRGLAGGPTGELFF.

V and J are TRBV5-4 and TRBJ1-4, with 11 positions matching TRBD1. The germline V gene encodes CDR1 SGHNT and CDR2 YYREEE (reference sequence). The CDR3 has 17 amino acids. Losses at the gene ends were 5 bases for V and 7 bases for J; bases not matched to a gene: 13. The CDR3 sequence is CASSTRTGGAVGEKLFF. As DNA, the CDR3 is TGTGCCAGCAGTACCAGGACAGGGGGCGCTGTAGGTGAAAAACTGTTTTTT.

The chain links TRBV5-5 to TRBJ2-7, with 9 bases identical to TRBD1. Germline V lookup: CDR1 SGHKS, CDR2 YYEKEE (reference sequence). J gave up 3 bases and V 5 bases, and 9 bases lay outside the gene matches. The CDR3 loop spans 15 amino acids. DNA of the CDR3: TGTGCCAGCAGTTTTGGACAGGGGACTAACTACGAGCAGTACTTC. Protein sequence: CASSFGQGTNYEQYF.

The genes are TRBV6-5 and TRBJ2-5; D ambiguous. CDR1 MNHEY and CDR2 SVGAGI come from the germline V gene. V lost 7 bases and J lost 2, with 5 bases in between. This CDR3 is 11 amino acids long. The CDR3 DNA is TGTGCCAGCAAAGCGCAAGAGACCCAGTACTTC. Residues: CASKAQETQYF.

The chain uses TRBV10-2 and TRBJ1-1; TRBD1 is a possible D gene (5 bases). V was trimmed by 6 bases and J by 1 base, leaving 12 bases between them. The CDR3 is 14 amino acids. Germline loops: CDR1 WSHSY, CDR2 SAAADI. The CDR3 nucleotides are TGCGCCAGCAGGGATACACAGGAGAACACTGAAGCTTTCTTT. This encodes CASRDTQENTEAFF.

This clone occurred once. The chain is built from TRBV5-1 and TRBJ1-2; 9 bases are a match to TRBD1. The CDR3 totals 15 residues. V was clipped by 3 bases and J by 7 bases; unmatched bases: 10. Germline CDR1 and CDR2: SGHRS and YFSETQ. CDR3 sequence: CASSSEGQGRGGYTF. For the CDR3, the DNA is TGCGCCAGCAGCTCGGAGGGACAGGGAAGGGGTGGCTACACCTTC.